This TCR beta chain was obtained from a study of T cells in Graves' hyperthyroidism and ophthalmopathy. The study's findings and limits: A median 6.5 months before onset, the model predicted ophthalmopathy. Most thyroid clonotypes with frequency above 0.001 were detected in blood.

The CDR3 covers 20 residues. Trimming cost V 0 bases and J 1 base; bases outside gene matches: 9. Per germline, CDR1 MNHEY and CDR2 SVGAGI. Researchers took RNA transcripts and amplified the TCR beta CDR3 regions from them. The primer set for the first-round RT-PCR of the TCR CDR3 was HTBI. MiXCR, applied by TCRdb to the multiplex PCR reads, yields one record per CDR3 protein. The sample lists approximately 590,000 distinct CDR3 sequences; approximately 14% were seen once. As to this clonotype: What it binds is unknown.

Hyperthyroidism was newly diagnosed in patients aged 18 to 65 (duration under 2 months). This receptor was obtained from a woman under 40 with Graves' hyperthyroidism. The specimen sequenced was blood. This chain connects TRBV6-5 to TRBJ2-7, with 16 positions matching TRBD2. The CDR3 spells CASSYSTPGLAGGRSYEQYF. The CDR3 nucleotides are TGTGCCAGCAGTTACTCGACCCCGGGACTAGCGGGAGGGAGGTCCTACGAGCAGTACTTC.